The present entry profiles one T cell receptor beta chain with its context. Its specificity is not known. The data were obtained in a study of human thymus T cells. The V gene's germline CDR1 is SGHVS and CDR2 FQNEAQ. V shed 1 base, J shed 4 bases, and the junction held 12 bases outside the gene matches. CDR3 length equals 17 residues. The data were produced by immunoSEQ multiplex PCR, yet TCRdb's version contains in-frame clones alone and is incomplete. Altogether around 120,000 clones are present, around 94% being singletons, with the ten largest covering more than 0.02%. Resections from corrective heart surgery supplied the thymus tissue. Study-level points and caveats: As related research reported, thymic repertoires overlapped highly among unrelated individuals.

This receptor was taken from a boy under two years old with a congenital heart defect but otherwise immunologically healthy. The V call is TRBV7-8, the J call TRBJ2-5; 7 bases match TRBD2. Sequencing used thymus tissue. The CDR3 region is CASSLVGSTSVRETQYF. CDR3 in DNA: TGTGCCAGCAGCTTAGTTGGATCTACTAGCGTGCGAGAGACCCAGTACTTC.